Listed below are T cell receptor beta chains from one sample, sequenced in a study of T cell repertoires in cytomegalovirus infection. TCRdb reprocessed the reads with MiXCR, giving one entry per CDR3 protein. The table has around 330,000 distinct CDR3 sequences, 15% to 20% seen once. The material sequenced was PBMCs. These receptors were collected from a human donor in good health (CMV status not recorded). Some clones in this sample may be carry-over from other donors' samples. CDR3s include the opening cysteine and the closing phenylalanine or tryptophan. Each record gives: clone size, D gene, J gene, V gene, CDR3 DNA, CDR3 protein. The D gene is left open where the match is weak. Clone size, where shown, is once, few, many, or a class for clones that have expanded.

abundance: few
d_gene: .
j_gene: TRBJ1-1
v_gene: TRBV20-1
CDR3nt: TGCAGTGCTAGGTTCAACACTGAAGCTTTCTTT
CDR3aa: CSARFNTEAFF

abundance: few
d_gene: .
j_gene: TRBJ1-6
v_gene: TRBV20-1
CDR3nt: TGCAGTGCGGGATCATATAATTCACCCCTCCACTTT
CDR3aa: CSAGSYNSPLHF

abundance: few
d_gene: TRBD1
j_gene: TRBJ1-2
v_gene: TRBV28
CDR3nt: TGTGCCACACAGCTATTCGGACAGGGAAACGGCTACACCTTC
CDR3aa: CATQLFGQGNGYTF

abundance: many
d_gene: TRBD1
j_gene: TRBJ1-1
v_gene: TRBV7-2
CDR3nt: TGTGCCAGCAGCTTAGCGGGACAGATAAACACTGAAGCTTTCTTT
CDR3aa: CASSLAGQINTEAFF

abundance: many
d_gene: TRBD2
j_gene: TRBJ2-2
v_gene: TRBV7-2
CDR3nt: TGTGCCAGCAGCTTAGTCCTTCGACTAGCGGAACTGACCGGGGAGCTGTTTTTT
CDR3aa: CASSLVLRLAELTGELFF

abundance: few
d_gene: .
j_gene: TRBJ2-1
v_gene: TRBV7-3
CDR3nt: TGTGCCAGCAGCTCCCAACCTGGGGCCTACAATGAGCAGTTCTTC
CDR3aa: CASSSQPGAYNEQFF

abundance: .
d_gene: .
j_gene: TRBJ2-2
v_gene: TRBV20-1
CDR3nt: TGCAGTGCTAGGTTCCCAGGGGACACCGGGGAGCTGTTTTTT
CDR3aa: CSARFPGDTGELFF

abundance: many
d_gene: .
j_gene: TRBJ2-7
v_gene: TRBV7-2
CDR3nt: TGTGCCAGCAGCTTAGTTTCCCGGGAGCAGTACTTC
CDR3aa: CASSLVSREQYF

abundance: few
d_gene: .
j_gene: TRBJ1-5
v_gene: TRBV6-6
CDR3nt: TGTGCCAGCAGTCTTTGGGGAGTGGGTAGCAATCAGCCCCAGCATTTT
CDR3aa: CASSLWGVGSNQPQHF

abundance: few
d_gene: .
j_gene: TRBJ1-3
v_gene: TRBV2
CDR3nt: TGTGCCAGCAGTGCCCAGACACGAAGCTCTGGAAACACCATATATTTT
CDR3aa: CASSAQTRSSGNTIYF

abundance: .
d_gene: .
j_gene: TRBJ2-2
v_gene: TRBV10-3
CDR3nt: TGTGCCACAGAGGCCAGGGTGAACACCGGGGAGCTGTTTTTT
CDR3aa: CATEARVNTGELFF

abundance: few
d_gene: .
j_gene: TRBJ2-1
v_gene: TRBV7-9
CDR3nt: TGTGCCAGCAGCTTAGGGGAAACTAGGGTTCCGGTCTTC
CDR3aa: CASSLGETRVPVF